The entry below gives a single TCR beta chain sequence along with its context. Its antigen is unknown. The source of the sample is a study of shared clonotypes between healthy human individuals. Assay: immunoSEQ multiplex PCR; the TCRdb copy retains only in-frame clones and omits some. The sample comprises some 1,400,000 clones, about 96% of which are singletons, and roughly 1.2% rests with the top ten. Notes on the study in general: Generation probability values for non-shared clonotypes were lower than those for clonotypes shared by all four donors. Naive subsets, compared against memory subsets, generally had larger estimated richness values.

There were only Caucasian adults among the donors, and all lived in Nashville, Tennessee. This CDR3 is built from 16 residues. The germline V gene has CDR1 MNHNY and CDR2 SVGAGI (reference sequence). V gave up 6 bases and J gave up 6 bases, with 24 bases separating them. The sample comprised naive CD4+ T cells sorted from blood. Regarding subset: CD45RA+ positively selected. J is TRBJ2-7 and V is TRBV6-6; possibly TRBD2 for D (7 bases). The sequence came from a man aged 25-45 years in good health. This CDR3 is CASRTSGVGRGGEQYF. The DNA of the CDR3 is TGTGCCAGCAGGACCTCAGGGGTAGGGCGCGGGGGCGAGCAGTACTTC.